Each of the 30 T cell receptor beta chains below was sequenced from the same sample in a study of blood T cell repertoires in COVID-19. TCRdb's copy holds only in-frame clones and misses some; the assay was immunoSEQ multiplex PCR. The sample holds about 100,000 clones; 80% to 90% are singletons and the top ten take less than 3%. Input material: PBMCs or T cells enriched from blood (not recorded which). The source of these receptors is a woman aged 45 to 65 who had recovered from COVID-19.

V is TRBV28 and J is TRBJ2-3; the D gene is possibly TRBD1 (5 bases). From germline, CDR1 is MDHEN and CDR2 SYDVKM. The CDR3 sequence is 14 residues long. Trimming stripped 5 bases from V and 0 bases from J, with 9 bases between. DNA of the CDR3: TGTGCCAGCAGTGGGGCGACTAGCACAGATACGCAGTATTTT. Translating it yields CASSGATSTDTQYF.

The chain uses TRBV28 and TRBJ2-5, with TRBD1 as a possible D gene (6 bases). V was cut by 5 bases and J by 1 base, with 11 bases left in between. From germline, CDR1 is MDHEN and CDR2 SYDVKM. CDR3 length equals 14 residues. This chain's CDR3 is CASSNRAFQETQYF. In DNA form, the CDR3 reads TGTGCCAGCAGTAACAGGGCGTTCCAAGAGACCCAGTACTTC.

The chain links TRBV6-5 to TRBJ1-1; tentative D call: TRBD1 (6 bases). With 8 bases removed from V and 5 bases from J, the gap between germline ends came to 15 bases. CDR3 length: 13 amino acids. CDR1 and CDR2 from the germline V gene are MNHEY and SVGAGI. Written as DNA, the CDR3 is TGTGCCAGCCGGGACACCTTGATGACTGAAGCTTTCTTT. Its protein is CASRDTLMTEAFF.

The chain combines TRBV6-5 with TRBJ2-7; TRBD1 is a possible D gene (6 bases). V shed 7 bases and J shed 0 bases, with 16 bases lying between them. CDR3 length equals 15 residues. CDR1 MNHEY and CDR2 SVGAGI come from the germline V gene. In DNA form, the CDR3 reads TGTGCCAGCACGGACAGAACTACCCCCTCCTACGAGCAGTACTTC. Its translation: CASTDRTTPSYEQYF.

This clone was observed a few times. The J gene is TRBJ2-5, the V gene TRBV20-1; possible D gene TRBD1, 6 bases. Trimming pared 3 bases from V and 3 bases from J, leaving 11 bases between. The CDR3 contains 13 residues. Germline CDR1 and CDR2: DFQATT and SNEGSKA (reference sequence). CDR3 nucleotides: TGCAGTGCTAGTCTCAGGGGAGAAGAGACCCAGTACTTC. It specifies CSASLRGEETQYF.

This clone was observed many times. The V and J genes are TRBV6-4 and TRBJ2-3; 8 bases are a match to TRBD2. The J segment lost 1 base and the V segment lost 3 bases, leaving 0 bases of the junction unmatched. This CDR3 has 14 residues. Germline-derived CDR1 and CDR2 are MRHNA and SNTAGT. In DNA form, the CDR3 reads TGTGCCAGCAGTGAAGCGGGGGGCACAGATACGCAGTATTTT. Protein sequence: CASSEAGGTDTQYF.

DNA for the CDR3: TGCGCCAGCAGTGGGTGGCGGCGACAAGAGACCCAGTACTTC. It codes for CASSGWRRQETQYF. This sequence joins TRBV10-2 and TRBJ2-5; no clear D. Germline CDR1 and CDR2: WSHSY and SAAADI. The CDR3 is 14 amino acids. The V end lost 4 bases, the J end lost 2 bases, and 11 bases lay between the germline ends.

This clone was observed a single time. The chain has TRBV30 and TRBJ1-5, with D perhaps matching TRBD1 (6 bases). This CDR3 has 14 residues. From germline, CDR1 is GTSNPN and CDR2 SVGIG (reference sequence). V lost 2 bases and J 7 bases, leaving 15 bases between the germline ends. CDR3 coding DNA: TGTGCCTGGAGTACAACAGGGACGTGGCAGCCCCAGCATTTT. Its protein is CAWSTTGTWQPQHF.

V usage is TRBV3-1 (or the pseudogene TRBV3-2) and J usage is TRBJ2-3; D not certain. Germline values: CDR1 LGHDT, CDR2 YNNKEL (reference sequence). The CDR3 covers 14 residues. V was clipped by 1 base and J by 2 bases, with 7 bases between them. The CDR3 nucleotides read TGTGCCAGCAGCCAAGGACTGATCACAGATACGCAGTATTTT. Its protein product is CASSQGLITDTQYF.

Remarks on this clone: Additional DNA sequences in this sample encode the identical CDR3. The chain carries TRBV3-1 (or the pseudogene TRBV3-2) and TRBJ2-7; 7 bases align to TRBD1. The CDR3 sequence is 14 residues long. CDR1 and CDR2 (germline): LGHDT, YNNKEL (reference sequence). V was clipped by 1 base and J by 0 bases; unmatched bases: 0. This CDR3 reads CASSQGQGSYEQYF. CDR3 in DNA: TGTGCCAGCAGCCAAGGACAGGGCTCCTACGAGCAGTACTTC.

This chain uses TRBV18 with TRBJ2-5, with 10 bases identical to TRBD1. J lost 4 bases, V lost 8 bases, and 4 bases had no gene match. Germline-derived CDR1 and CDR2 are KGHSH and LQKENI. The CDR3 loop spans 13 amino acids. The CDR3 here is CASQDRGRETQYF. CDR3 in DNA: TGTGCCAGCCAAGACAGGGGGCGAGAGACCCAGTACTTC.

Only a few counts were recorded for this clone. The chain links TRBV19 to TRBJ2-7, with 7 bases that match TRBD2. Germline CDR1 and CDR2: LNHDA and SQIVND (reference sequence). The CDR3 covers 14 residues. The J segment lost 3 bases and the V segment lost 5 bases, leaving 7 bases of the junction unmatched. In DNA form, the CDR3 reads TGTGCCAGTAGTGCTGGGACTACAAACTACGAGCAGTACTTC. Protein: CASSAGTTNYEQYF. Combining the CDR3 with reference TRBV19 and TRBJ2-7 gives the whole variable domain DGGITQSPKYLFRKEGQNVTLSCEQNLNHDAMYWYRQDPGQGLRLIYYSQIVNDFQKGDIAEGYSVSREKKESFPLTVTSAQKNPTAFYLCASSAGTTNYEQYFGPGTRLTVT.

V and J are TRBV11-3 and TRBJ2-1; tentative D call: TRBD1 (5 bases). The CDR3 contains 13 residues. CDR1 and CDR2 from the germline V gene are SGHNT and YENEEA. V gave up 3 bases and J gave up 5 bases, with 8 bases separating them. The chain's CDR3 is CASSFDRDNEQFF. CDR3 DNA sequence: TGTGCCAGCAGCTTTGACAGAGACAATGAGCAGTTCTTC.

The chain links TRBV2 to TRBJ2-7, with D perhaps TRBD1 (6 bases). Germline CDR1 is SNHLY and CDR2 is FYNNEI. Trimming took 5 bases from V and 5 from J, leaving 22 bases between them. CDR3 length: 16 amino acids. In nucleotides, the CDR3 is TGTGCCAGCAGTTACAACAGGGAGCCCCCTTCCAACGAGCAGTACTTC. This translates into CASSYNREPPSNEQYF.

This clone was seen once. The V gene is TRBV21-1, the J gene TRBJ2-1; the table's D call, TRBD2, has no DNA check behind it. TRBV21-1 is recorded as a pseudogene. This CDR3 is 19 amino acids long. This CDR3 is CASSPQVPTSLLLHNEQFF. CDR3 DNA sequence: TGTGCCAGCAGCCCCCAAGTCCCTACTAGCCTCCTCCTCCACAATGAGCAGTTCTTC.

The CDR3 reads CASSVLAGVLDNEQFF. In nucleotides, the CDR3 is TGTGCCAGCAGCGTCCTAGCGGGAGTTCTGGACAATGAGCAGTTCTTC. The rearrangement joins TRBV9 to TRBJ2-1; 10 bases match TRBD2. The CDR3 is made up of 16 amino acids. V shed 2 bases and J 5 bases; nucleotides not matched to a gene: 7. Germline V gene data show CDR1 as SGDLS and CDR2 as YYNGEE.

The CDR3 reads CASSLLGTSGANTDTQYF. The CDR3 DNA sequence: TGTGCCAGCAGTTTACTCGGGACTAGCGGGGCTAACACAGATACGCAGTATTTT. The J gene is TRBJ2-3, the V gene TRBV28; the match to TRBD2 covers 13 bases. CDR1 is MDHEN, CDR2 SYDVKM, per germline. Trimming took 2 bases from V and 2 from J; bases not matched to a gene: 7. The CDR3 has 18 amino acids.

This chain uses TRBV10-3 with TRBJ1-1; 11 positions agree with TRBD1. V gave up 10 bases and J gave up 5 bases; unmatched junction bases: 9. The CDR3 is 14 amino acids. CDR1 and CDR2 from the germline V gene are ENHRY and SYGVKD. CDR3 in amino acids: CATRVGTGGTEAFF. For the CDR3, the DNA is TGTGCCACCCGAGTCGGGACAGGGGGAACTGAAGCTTTCTTT.

The rearrangement joins TRBV27 to TRBJ2-7; 8 bases are shared with TRBD2. The germline CDR1 and CDR2 sequences are MNHEY and SMNVEV (reference sequence). J lost 5 bases, V lost 6 bases, and 12 bases had no gene match. There are 15 residues in the CDR3. As DNA, the CDR3 is TGTGCCAGCAGCTCCCCGGGGGGGGCACGGCACGAGCAGTACTTC. Translation: CASSSPGGARHEQYF.

The CDR3 sequence is CASSPVPGGGEQYF. The CDR3 nucleotides are TGTGCCAGCTCACCGGTTCCGGGGGGGGGCGAGCAGTACTTC. This chain connects TRBV18 to TRBJ2-7; 8 bases agree with TRBD2. The junction had 7 bases not matched to a gene; V was cut back by 3 bases and J by 6 bases. Germline V CDR1 and CDR2: KGHSH, LQKENI. CDR3 length equals 14 residues.

The chain recombines TRBV11-3 with TRBJ2-3, with a possible D match to TRBD1 (5 bases). Germline CDR1 SGHNT, CDR2 YENEEA. V lost 5 bases and J lost 2, with 20 bases in between. The CDR3 totals 17 residues. CDR3 in DNA: TGTGCCAGCAGCCCGGACAACCCAACCCATTTCACAGATACGCAGTATTTT. Translated, it gives CASSPDNPTHFTDTQYF.

The chain is built from TRBV28 and TRBJ1-5; 8 bases align to TRBD1. The CDR3 is 16 amino acids. V was pared by 6 bases and J by 3 bases, with 10 bases of the junction left unmatched. CDR1 and CDR2 (germline): MDHEN, SYDVKM. Here the CDR3 reads CASSDPQGGFNQPQHF. DNA of the CDR3: TGTGCCAGCAGCGACCCACAGGGGGGTTTCAATCAGCCCCAGCATTTT.

The chain links TRBV11-2 to TRBJ2-7, with TRBD1 identical over 9 bases. This CDR3 comprises 13 residues. The V gene's germline CDR1 is SGHAT and CDR2 FQNNGV. With 5 bases clipped from V and 5 bases from J, the junction kept 4 bases outside the gene matches. The chain's CDR3 is CASSRDRVNEQYF. Written as DNA, the CDR3 is TGTGCCAGCAGCCGGGACAGGGTCAACGAGCAGTACTTC.

The rearrangement links TRBV3-1 (or the pseudogene TRBV3-2) to TRBJ2-6, with 11 nucleotides matching TRBD1. The CDR3 spans 16 residues. The V gene's germline CDR1 is LGHDT and CDR2 YNNKEL (reference sequence). V lost 6 bases, J lost 0 bases, and 1 base stayed unmatched. CDR3 in DNA: TGTGCCAGCAGGGGACAGGGGGTCTCTGGGGCCAACGTCCTGACTTTC. It translates to CASRGQGVSGANVLTF.

The rearrangement joins TRBV5-8 to TRBJ2-3; D not certain. The V gene's germline CDR1 is SGHTS and CDR2 YDEGEE. V shed 0 bases and J shed 15 bases, with 11 bases lying between them. The CDR3 runs to 11 residues. The DNA for the CDR3 is TGTGCCAGCAGCTTGGGACTCTCGAAATATTTT. It is translated as CASSLGLSKYF.

This clone was counted once. The V call is TRBV18, the J call TRBJ1-1; maybe TRBD1 (6 bases). The CDR3 consists of 16 residues. Germline V gene sequence: CDR1 KGHSH, CDR2 LQKENI. The V end was cut by 3 bases, the J end by 0 bases, with 14 bases between. CDR3: CASSPYRQAMNTEAFF. The CDR3 DNA sequence: TGTGCCAGCTCACCTTACCGACAGGCGATGAACACTGAAGCTTTCTTT.

The V call is TRBV15, the J call TRBJ1-2, with 9 bases aligning to TRBD1. The CDR3 length is 14 residues. V dropped 2 bases and J dropped 8; count of bases not matched to a gene: 6. Germline values: CDR1 LNHNV, CDR2 YYDKDF (reference sequence). For the CDR3, the DNA is TGTGCCACCAGCAGACAACAGGGGGCTAAGGGCTACACCTTC. This codes for CATSRQQGAKGYTF.

This clone was observed a handful of times. Here the CDR3 reads CATRRAGSSYNSPLHF. The CDR3 nucleotides read TGTGCCACCCGGCGGGCTGGGAGCTCCTATAATTCACCCCTCCACTTT. V is TRBV30 and J is TRBJ1-6; D unresolved. V lost 8 bases and J lost 0, with 17 bases in between. CDR1 is GTSNPN, CDR2 SVGIG, per germline (reference sequence). This CDR3 spans 16 amino acids. Full variable domain (outside the CDR3, taken from reference TRBV30 and TRBJ1-6): SQTIHQWPATLVQPVGSPLSLECTVEGTSNPNLYWYRQAAGRGLQLLFYSVGIGQISSEVPQNLSASRPQDRQFILSSKKLLLSDSGFYLCATRRAGSSYNSPLHFGNGTRLTVT.

The CDR3 here is CASSLQGREKLFF. In DNA form, the CDR3 reads TGTGCCAGCAGCTTACAGGGCCGTGAAAAACTGTTTTTT. The chain links TRBV12-3 or TRBV12-4 to TRBJ1-4; D is perhaps TRBD1 (6 bases). Trimming cost V 6 bases and J 7 bases, with 12 bases left between them. This CDR3 spans 13 amino acids.

The genes are TRBV30 and TRBJ2-5; D might be TRBD1 (6 bases). Trimming shortened V by 4 bases and J by 7 bases, and 19 bases separated the two germline ends. Per germline, CDR1 GTSNPN and CDR2 SVGIG (reference sequence). This CDR3 has 14 amino acids. The CDR3 protein is CAWKGVGVIGTQYF. Written as DNA, the CDR3 is TGTGCCTGGAAGGGGGTGGGGGTCATCGGGACCCAGTACTTC.